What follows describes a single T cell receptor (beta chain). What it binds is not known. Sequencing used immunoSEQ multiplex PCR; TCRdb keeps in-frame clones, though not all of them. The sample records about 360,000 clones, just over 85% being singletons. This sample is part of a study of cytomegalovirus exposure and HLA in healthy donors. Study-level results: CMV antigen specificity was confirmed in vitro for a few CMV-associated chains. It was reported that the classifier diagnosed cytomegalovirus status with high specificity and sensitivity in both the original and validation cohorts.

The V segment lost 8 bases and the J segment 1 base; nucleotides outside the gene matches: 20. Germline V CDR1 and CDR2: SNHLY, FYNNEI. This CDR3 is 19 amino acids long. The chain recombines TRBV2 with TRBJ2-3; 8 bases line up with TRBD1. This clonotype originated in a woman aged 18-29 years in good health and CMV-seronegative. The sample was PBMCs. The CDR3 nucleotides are TGTGCCAGCTCCGGCACAGGACAGGGAAATAGGTTTGGCACAGATACGCAGTATTTT. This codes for CASSGTGQGNRFGTDTQYF.